The 20 T cell receptor beta chains presented below share a single source sample, sequenced in a study of cytomegalovirus exposure and HLA in healthy donors. Amplification used 60 Vbeta primers and 13 Jbeta primers. This table comes from immunoSEQ multiplex PCR, and its TCRdb copy is limited to in-frame clones, with some not included. In the table there are 100,000 to 150,000 clones, about 80% of which are singletons. Source material: PBMCs. These receptors were taken from a woman aged 50 to 60 in good health and CMV-seronegative.

This sequence joins TRBV5-1 and TRBJ2-1; the match to TRBD2 covers 7 bases. CDR1 is SGHRS, CDR2 YFSETQ, per germline. The CDR3 totals 15 residues. V dropped 6 bases and J dropped 2; count of bases not matched to a gene: 8. CDR3 DNA: TGCGCCAGCAAGACCTCCGGGACTACCTACAATGAGCAGTTCTTC. Its translation: CASKTSGTTYNEQFF. The full variable domain, in which reference TRBV5-1 and TRBJ2-1 provide the parts outside the CDR3, is KAGVTQTPRYLIKTRGQQVTLSCSPISGHRSVSWYQQTPGQGLQFLFEYFSETQRNKGNFPGRFSGRQFSNSRSEMNVSTLELGDSALYLCASKTSGTTYNEQFFGPGTRLTVL.

This chain links TRBV7-8 with TRBJ2-5; D not certain. The germline V and J ends were trimmed by 1 base and 5 bases, with 5 bases remaining between them. CDR3 length: 12 residues. The germline CDR1 and CDR2 sequences are SGHVS and FQNEAQ. The CDR3 is CASSLGEETQYF. The CDR3 DNA follows: TGTGCCAGCAGCTTAGGCGAGGAGACCCAGTACTTC.

The CDR3 region has the DNA TGTGCCAGCAGCCTCACCGGGACAGAGGAACGCAACATGAACACTGAAGCTTTCTTT. Its translation: CASSLTGTEERNMNTEAFF. The chain uses TRBV27 and TRBJ1-1; 7 nucleotides align to TRBD1. This CDR3 has 19 amino acids. Germline values: CDR1 MNHEY, CDR2 SMNVEV (reference sequence). Unmatched junction bases numbered 19, after V lost 6 bases and J lost 0 bases.

This clone was picked up one time. The V and J genes are TRBV20-1 and TRBJ2-7; a possible D gene is TRBD1 (6 bases). The CDR3 has 11 residues. Germline V CDR1 and CDR2: DFQATT, SNEGSKA (reference sequence). Trimming shortened V by 2 bases and J by 7 bases, and 9 bases separated the two germline ends. The CDR3 coding sequence is TGCAGTGCTAGACTCAGGGGAGAGCAGTACTTC. It translates to CSARLRGEQYF.

V is TRBV14 and J is TRBJ2-5; TRBD1 is a possible D gene (6 bases). There are 15 residues in the CDR3. V lost 1 base, J lost 5 bases, and 14 bases lay in between. From germline, CDR1 is SGHDN and CDR2 FVKESK. This CDR3 reads CASSQVQGPGETQYF. The CDR3 DNA sequence: TGTGCCAGCAGCCAAGTCCAGGGGCCGGGGGAGACCCAGTACTTC.

The V gene is TRBV4-3, the J gene TRBJ2-7, with D perhaps matching TRBD1 (6 bases). Trimming cost V 0 bases and J 4 bases, with 19 bases left between them. The CDR3 is made up of 17 amino acids. The V gene's germline CDR1 is LGHNA and CDR2 YSLEER. The CDR3 DNA reads TGCGCCAGCAGCCAAGATTGGGGACAAACTCTGGGGTACGAGCAGTACTTC. Its translation: CASSQDWGQTLGYEQYF.

The chain links TRBV7-2 to TRBJ2-3; tentative D call: TRBD1 (6 bases). Trimming left V 1 base short and J 4 bases short, with 12 bases between. This CDR3 has 15 residues. CDR1 is SGHTA, CDR2 FQGNSA, per germline. CDR3 protein: CASSLVGGQADTQYF. The CDR3 DNA is TGTGCCAGCAGCTTAGTAGGGGGTCAAGCAGATACGCAGTATTTT.

This chain uses TRBV28 with TRBJ1-2, with D possibly being TRBD1 (5 bases). The CDR3 runs 15 residues. The ends were cut back, 3 bases at V and 4 bases at J, with 15 bases in the middle. Germline values: CDR1 MDHEN, CDR2 SYDVKM. The CDR3 DNA is TGTGCCAGCAGTTTTTCCCCCCCAGGGTCCTATGGCTACACCTTC. It codes for CASSFSPPGSYGYTF.

The rearrangement uses TRBV28 and TRBJ2-7; no clear D. This CDR3 contains 13 residues. CDR1 MDHEN and CDR2 SYDVKM come from the germline V gene. The V end lost 7 bases, the J end lost 2 bases, and 12 bases lay between the germline ends. The CDR3 reads CASKYPETYEQYF. The CDR3, as DNA: TGTGCCAGCAAGTATCCAGAAACCTACGAGCAGTACTTC.

The chain uses TRBV19 and TRBJ2-1; D possibly corresponds to TRBD1 (5 bases). CDR1 LNHDA and CDR2 SQIVND come from the germline V gene (reference sequence). CDR3 size: 16 residues. V was cut by 4 bases and J by 0 bases, with 13 bases left in between. CDR3: CASSNARQSSYNEQFF. The CDR3 DNA reads TGTGCCAGTAGTAACGCTCGACAGAGCTCCTACAATGAGCAGTTCTTC.

V is TRBV9 and J is TRBJ1-5; 9 bases are shared with TRBD1. Germline assignment: CDR1 SGDLS and CDR2 YYNGEE. The trim removed 3 bases at V and 6 bases at J, leaving 7 bases unmatched. The CDR3 is 15 amino acids. Here the CDR3 reads CASSADGTGIQPQHF. The CDR3 DNA reads TGTGCCAGCAGCGCAGACGGGACAGGGATTCAGCCCCAGCATTTT.

V gene TRBV6-6 combines with J gene TRBJ2-7, with 9 positions matching TRBD1. CDR3 size: 14 residues. Germline CDR1 and CDR2: MNHNY and SVGAGI (reference sequence). V shed 6 bases, J shed 2 bases, and the junction held 5 bases outside the gene matches. The CDR3 sequence: CASRAGTGTYEQYF. CDR3 sequence (DNA): TGTGCCAGCAGGGCCGGGACAGGGACCTACGAGCAGTACTTC.

This clone was observed a single time. V gene TRBV28 combines with J gene TRBJ1-2, with 7 nucleotides matching TRBD1. The CDR3 is 14 residues long. Trimming at V came to 6 bases and at J to 0 bases, leaving 4 bases not matched to a gene. Germline V gene lookup returns CDR1 MDHEN and CDR2 SYDVKM. The CDR3 here is CASRRQGANYGYTF. DNA of the CDR3: TGTGCCAGCAGGAGACAGGGCGCTAACTATGGCTACACCTTC.

The chain links TRBV27 to TRBJ1-3, with no clear D. The germline V gene encodes CDR1 MNHEY and CDR2 SMNVEV (reference sequence). V was clipped by 0 bases and J by 4 bases, with 4 bases between them. The CDR3 sequence is 13 residues long. CDR3 DNA: TGTGCCAGCAGTTTATCGAGGGGAAACACCATATATTTT. Amino acid sequence: CASSLSRGNTIYF.

The CDR3 is CASRAPSEDEQFF. CDR3 coding DNA: TGCGCCAGCAGGGCACCCTCCGAGGATGAGCAGTTCTTC. The chain combines TRBV5-1 with TRBJ2-1; D unresolved. Trimming took 5 bases from V and 8 from J, leaving 14 bases between them. The CDR3 extends over 13 amino acids. The germline V gene has CDR1 SGHRS and CDR2 YFSETQ.

V is TRBV28 and J is TRBJ2-5, with D possibly matching TRBD2 (6 bases). CDR1 MDHEN and CDR2 SYDVKM come from the germline V gene. The ends were cut back, 5 bases at V and 3 bases at J, with 16 bases in the middle. The CDR3 runs 15 residues. The CDR3, as DNA: TGTGCCAGCAGTCGGGACCGGGACTCAGAAGAGACCCAGTACTTC. Residues: CASSRDRDSEETQYF.

This clone has just a few counts. The chain joins TRBV7-9 to TRBJ1-1, with D perhaps matching TRBD1 (5 bases). V was cut by 1 base and J by 5 bases, with 14 bases left in between. The CDR3 is 15 amino acids. From germline, CDR1 is SEHNR and CDR2 FQNEAQ (reference sequence). CDR3 loop: CASSLGRGLGTEAFF. The CDR3 DNA reads TGTGCCAGCAGCTTAGGGAGGGGATTAGGGACTGAAGCTTTCTTT. The full variable domain, with the rest looked up from reference TRBV7-9 and TRBJ1-1, is DTGVSQNPRHKITKRGQNVTFRCDPISEHNRLYWYRQTLGQGPEFLTYFQNEAQLEKSRLLSDRFSAERPKGSFSTLEIQRTEQGDSAMYLCASSLGRGLGTEAFFGQGTRLTVV.

In this sample, this clone turned up a few times. The J gene is TRBJ2-1, the V gene TRBV6-5; D is ambiguous. This CDR3 has 14 amino acids. CDR1 and CDR2 from the germline V gene are MNHEY and SVGAGI. Trimming removed 6 bases from V and 5 bases from J, with 14 bases in between. CDR3 bases: TGTGCCAGCAGCCGATCGCGAGGAGACAATGAGCAGTTCTTC. It is translated as CASSRSRGDNEQFF.

The gene calls are TRBV27 and TRBJ2-2; the match to TRBD2 covers 8 bases. V trimming: 6 bases; J trimming: 4 bases; junction bases outside the gene matches: 10. Germline CDR1 MNHEY, CDR2 SMNVEV (reference sequence). CDR3 size: 16 residues. CDR3 nucleotides: TGTGCCAGCAGCCCTCGGGGGGGAGCCAGCACCGGGGAGCTGTTTTTT. Translated, it gives CASSPRGGASTGELFF.

The CDR3 DNA sequence: TGTGCCAGCAGCCTAAAAGGGTCCGGGACAGAAGAGACCCAGTACTTC. Encoded protein: CASSLKGSGTEETQYF. The chain is built from TRBV5-4 and TRBJ2-5, with 7 bases lining up with TRBD1. This CDR3 has 16 amino acids. With V trimmed by 4 bases and J by 3 bases, 12 bases remained unmatched. Looked up from germline, CDR1 is SGHNT and CDR2 is YYREEE (reference sequence).